The 19 T cell receptor beta chains below were found in one sample sequenced in a study of shared clonotypes between healthy human individuals. CD8 cells classed as naive were CD45RO-negative and positively selected for CCR7, excluding terminally differentiated effector memory CD45RA+ cells. Repertoires were generated with immunoSEQ multiplex PCR, while TCRdb's copy carries only in-frame clones and drops some. The sample contains more than 600,000 clones, about 92% of which appear only once. Sequencing was done on a sample of naive CD8+ T cells sorted from blood. All receptors come from a man between 25 and 39 years old in good health.

This sequence joins TRBV7-9 and TRBJ2-7, with 7 bases matching TRBD2. The CDR3 has 14 residues. Trimming took 1 base from V and 2 from J; bases not matched to a gene: 2. Germline V lookup: CDR1 SEHNR, CDR2 FQNEAQ (reference sequence). The CDR3 loop is CASSLGAGAYEQYF. The CDR3 nucleotides read TGTGCCAGCAGCTTAGGGGCGGGAGCCTACGAGCAGTACTTC.

The gene calls are TRBV28 and TRBJ2-7; D unclear. Between the trimmed V and J ends, which lost 4 bases and 11 bases, there was a span of 15 bases. The germline V gene encodes CDR1 MDHEN and CDR2 SYDVKM. CDR3 size: 12 residues. The CDR3 region is CASSSPWAREYF. In DNA form, the CDR3 reads TGTGCCAGCAGTTCCCCGTGGGCCCGGGAGTACTTC.

The chain employs TRBV5-1 and TRBJ2-1; D gene uncertain. Trimming left V 1 base short and J 4 bases short, with 6 bases between. The length of the CDR3 is 13 residues. Germline CDR1 and CDR2: SGHRS and YFSETQ. CDR3 nucleotide sequence: TGCGCCAGCAGCTTGAGTACTTACAATGAGCAGTTCTTC. It yields the protein CASSLSTYNEQFF.

This chain uses TRBV9 with TRBJ1-1; 8 positions match TRBD1. CDR3 length: 14 residues. V lost 2 bases and J lost 4; bases outside the gene matches: 4. Looked up from germline, CDR1 is SGDLS and CDR2 is YYNGEE. As DNA, the CDR3 is TGTGCCAGCAGCGTGGCAGGGGGCCCCACTGAAGCTTTCTTT. Its translation: CASSVAGGPTEAFF. The full variable domain, with the rest looked up from reference TRBV9 and TRBJ1-1, is DSGVTQTPKHLITATGQRVTLRCSPRSGDLSVYWYQQSLDQGLQFLIQYYNGEERAKGNILERFSAQQFPDLHSELNLSSLELGDSALYFCASSVAGGPTEAFFGQGTRLTVV.

The chain links TRBV7-9 to TRBJ2-1; tentatively, D is TRBD2 (5 bases). Looked up from germline, CDR1 is SEHNR and CDR2 is FQNEAQ (reference sequence). The V end lost 9 bases, the J end lost 7 bases, and 22 bases lay between the germline ends. The CDR3 has 15 amino acids. CDR3 in amino acids: CASGVWSIPGNEQFF. DNA of the CDR3: TGTGCCAGTGGGGTTTGGTCCATCCCGGGGAATGAGCAGTTCTTC.

The chain is built from TRBV7-2 and TRBJ2-1; D gene ambiguous. CDR3 length: 13 residues. V was clipped by 2 bases and J by 4 bases, with 6 bases between them. From germline, CDR1 is SGHTA and CDR2 FQGNSA. In DNA, the CDR3 is TGTGCCAGCAGCTTATTCATATACAATGAGCAGTTCTTC. Translating gives CASSLFIYNEQFF.

The chain employs TRBV4-3 and TRBJ2-7; 9 bases are shared with TRBD2. The V and J ends lost 3 bases and 0 bases, in that order; junction bases with no gene match: 9. The CDR3 is 17 amino acids. The germline V gene has CDR1 LGHNA and CDR2 YSLEER. CDR3 sequence: CASSQGKLAGNSYEQYF. As DNA, the CDR3 is TGCGCCAGCAGCCAGGGGAAACTAGCGGGTAACTCCTACGAGCAGTACTTC.

The chain couples TRBV28 to TRBJ1-5; D is undetermined. CDR3 length equals 15 residues. Trimming cost V 6 bases and J 4 bases, with 16 bases left between them. Germline CDR1 MDHEN, CDR2 SYDVKM. CDR3 bases: TGTGCCAGCAGCCTCGGGCGGGTAGGGAATCAGCCCCAGCATTTT. It is translated as CASSLGRVGNQPQHF.

The chain joins TRBV9 to TRBJ2-1; D could derive from TRBD1 or TRBD2 (7 bases each). In germline, CDR1 is SGDLS, CDR2 YYNGEE. Trimming stripped 4 bases from V and 6 bases from J, with 17 bases between. This CDR3 comprises 15 residues. Written as DNA, the CDR3 is TGTGCCAGCAGCAAAGGGAGGGGACAGATCAATGAGCAGTTCTTC. It yields the protein CASSKGRGQINEQFF.

At least ten counts were recorded for this clone. This chain links TRBV7-9 with TRBJ2-1; no firm D call. The germline V gene has CDR1 SEHNR and CDR2 FQNEAQ (reference sequence). CDR3 size: 16 residues. Deletions cut 5 bases from V and 5 bases from J, with 19 bases between. The CDR3 loop is CASSPPDAGRNNEQFF. CDR3 in DNA: TGTGCCAGCAGCCCTCCGGATGCCGGGCGAAACAATGAGCAGTTCTTC.

The chain has TRBV4-1 and TRBJ2-1; D remains ambiguous. This CDR3 region has 15 residues. In germline, CDR1 is MGHRA, CDR2 YSYEKL. Trimming stripped 0 bases from V and 6 bases from J, with 12 bases between. The CDR3 region is CASSQEIGLSNEQFF. In nucleotides, the CDR3 is TGCGCCAGCAGCCAAGAGATCGGCTTGAGCAATGAGCAGTTCTTC.

This chain uses TRBV11-2 with TRBJ2-3; 12 bases fit TRBD1. The germline V gene has CDR1 SGHAT and CDR2 FQNNGV. The V gene end was trimmed by 5 bases and the J gene end by 4 bases; junction bases not matched to a gene: 7. The CDR3 length is 16 residues. The CDR3 is CASSHGTGGIADTQYF. In nucleotides, the CDR3 is TGTGCCAGCAGCCACGGGACAGGGGGCATCGCAGATACGCAGTATTTT. Complete variable domain (other parts from reference TRBV11-2 and TRBJ2-3): EAGVAQSPRYKIIEKRQSVAFWCNPISGHATLYWYQQILGQGPKLLIQFQNNGVVDDSQLPKDRFSAERLKGVDSTLKIQPAKLEDSAVYLCASSHGTGGIADTQYFGPGTRLTVL.

The V gene is TRBV6-1, the J gene TRBJ2-1; perhaps TRBD2 as D (6 bases). Germline loops: CDR1 MNHNS, CDR2 SASEGT. V lost 6 bases to trimming and J lost 6 bases, with 9 bases between them. The CDR3 is 12 residues long. The CDR3 nucleotides read TGTGCCAGCAGCTCGGAGGGCAATGAGCAGTTCTTC. Protein sequence: CASSSEGNEQFF.

The genes are TRBV6-1 and TRBJ2-7; TRBD1 aligns across 8 bases. The CDR3 has 13 amino acids. Germline lookup yields CDR1 MNHNS and CDR2 SASEGT. V lost 6 bases, J lost 3 bases, and 4 bases stayed unmatched. CDR3 sequence reads: CASRATGDYEQYF. Written as DNA, the CDR3 is TGTGCCAGCAGGGCGACAGGGGACTACGAGCAGTACTTC.

The rearrangement links TRBV11-2 to TRBJ2-5; 12 bases agree with TRBD2. Germline V gene sequence: CDR1 SGHAT, CDR2 FQNNGV. This CDR3 is 17 amino acids long. The V and J ends lost 4 bases and 2 bases, in that order; junction bases with no gene match: 8. This chain's CDR3 is CASSSLTSGSLQETQYF. CDR3 bases: TGTGCCAGCAGCTCCCTGACTAGCGGGAGCCTACAAGAGACCCAGTACTTC. Based on the CDR3 plus reference TRBV11-2 and TRBJ2-5, the full variable domain is EAGVAQSPRYKIIEKRQSVAFWCNPISGHATLYWYQQILGQGPKLLIQFQNNGVVDDSQLPKDRFSAERLKGVDSTLKIQPAKLEDSAVYLCASSSLTSGSLQETQYFGPGTRLLVL.

The gene calls are TRBV27 and TRBJ2-2, with D hard to call. Germline V gene lookup returns CDR1 MNHEY and CDR2 SMNVEV (reference sequence). Trimming left V 7 bases short and J 2 bases short, with 8 bases between. CDR3 length: 13 residues. The chain's CDR3 is CASTPLNTGELFF. The CDR3 coding sequence is TGTGCCAGCACCCCCCTTAACACCGGGGAGCTGTTTTTT.

The V call is TRBV19, the J call TRBJ2-6; D unclear. Trimming took off 5 bases at V and 5 bases at J, with 22 bases between the two ends. The CDR3 runs 18 residues. Germline CDR1 and CDR2: LNHDA and SQIVND (reference sequence). In DNA form, the CDR3 reads TGTGCCAGTAGTCCGCTGCGGAAATCACAAAGTCGGGCCAACGTCCTGACTTTC. The encoded protein is CASSPLRKSQSRANVLTF.

This clone was detected only a few times. V usage is TRBV7-8 and J usage is TRBJ2-7; D is uncertain. Deletions cut 5 bases from V and 5 bases from J, with 10 bases between. The CDR3 has 12 amino acids. Germline CDR1 SGHVS, CDR2 FQNEAQ. The CDR3 bases are TGTGCCAGCAGCCCAAGGGTAGACGAGCAGTACTTC. Its protein product is CASSPRVDEQYF.

The gene calls are TRBV7-9 and TRBJ2-1; 7 bases line up with TRBD1. The CDR3 covers 15 residues. J gave up 3 bases and V 5 bases, and 7 bases lay outside the gene matches. The germline V gene has CDR1 SEHNR and CDR2 FQNEAQ (reference sequence). Here the CDR3 DNA reads TGTGCCAGCAGCCCCTTGGGACAGATCTACAATGAGCAGTTCTTC. Translated, it gives CASSPLGQIYNEQFF.